This T cell receptor beta chain was documented in a study of cytomegalovirus exposure and HLA in healthy donors. The CDR3 has 16 residues. V was shortened by 5 bases and J by 0 bases, with 16 bases between the two germline ends. The germline CDR1 and CDR2 sequences are SEHNR and FQNEAQ (reference sequence). The PCR had 60 Vbeta and 13 Jbeta primers. TCRdb keeps only in-frame clones here, not all; method: immunoSEQ multiplex PCR. The sample lists about 170,000 clones; around 83% were seen once. There are many counts of this clone. The chain carries TRBV7-9 and TRBJ1-1; no reliable D call. The specimen sequenced was PBMCs. This receptor was identified in a man aged 30 to 45 in good health and CMV-seropositive. The CDR3 nucleotides are TGTGCCAGCAGCCGTTTCTGGGGAGGGATGAACACTGAAGCTTTCTTT. Its translation: CASSRFWGGMNTEAFF.